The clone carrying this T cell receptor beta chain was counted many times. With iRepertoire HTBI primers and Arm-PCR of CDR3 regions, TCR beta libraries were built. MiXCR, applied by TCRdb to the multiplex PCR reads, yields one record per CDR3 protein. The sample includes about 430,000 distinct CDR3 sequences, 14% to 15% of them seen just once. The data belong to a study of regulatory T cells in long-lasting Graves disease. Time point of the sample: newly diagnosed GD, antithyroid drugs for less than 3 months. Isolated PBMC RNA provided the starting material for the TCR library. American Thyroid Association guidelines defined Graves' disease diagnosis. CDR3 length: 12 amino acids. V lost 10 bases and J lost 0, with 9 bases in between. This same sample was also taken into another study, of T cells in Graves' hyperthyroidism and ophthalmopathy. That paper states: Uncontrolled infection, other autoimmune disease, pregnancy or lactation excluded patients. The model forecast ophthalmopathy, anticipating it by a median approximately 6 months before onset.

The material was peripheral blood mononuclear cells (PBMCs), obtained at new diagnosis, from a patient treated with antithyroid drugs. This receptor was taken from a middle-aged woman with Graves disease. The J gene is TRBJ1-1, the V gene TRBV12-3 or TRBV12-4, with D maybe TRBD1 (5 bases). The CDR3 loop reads CATQGMNTEAFF. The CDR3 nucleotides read TGTGCCACGCAGGGAATGAACACTGAAGCTTTCTTT.